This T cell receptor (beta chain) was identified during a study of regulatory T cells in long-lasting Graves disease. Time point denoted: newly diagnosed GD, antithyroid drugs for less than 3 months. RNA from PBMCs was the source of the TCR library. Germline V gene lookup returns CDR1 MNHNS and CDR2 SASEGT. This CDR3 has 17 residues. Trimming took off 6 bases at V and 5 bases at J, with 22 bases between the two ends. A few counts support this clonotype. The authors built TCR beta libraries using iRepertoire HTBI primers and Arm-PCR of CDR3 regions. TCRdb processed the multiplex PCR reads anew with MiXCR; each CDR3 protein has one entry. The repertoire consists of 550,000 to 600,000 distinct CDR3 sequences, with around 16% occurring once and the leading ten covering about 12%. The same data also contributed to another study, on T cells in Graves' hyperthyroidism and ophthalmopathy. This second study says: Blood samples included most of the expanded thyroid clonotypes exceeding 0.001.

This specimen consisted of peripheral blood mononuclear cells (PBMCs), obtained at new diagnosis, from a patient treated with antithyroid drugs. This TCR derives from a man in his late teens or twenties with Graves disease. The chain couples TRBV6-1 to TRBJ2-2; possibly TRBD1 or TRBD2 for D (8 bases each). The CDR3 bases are TGTGCCAGCAGGGGCGGGGGGTGGCAGGGGGCGACCGGGGAGCTGTTTTTT. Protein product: CASRGGGWQGATGELFF.